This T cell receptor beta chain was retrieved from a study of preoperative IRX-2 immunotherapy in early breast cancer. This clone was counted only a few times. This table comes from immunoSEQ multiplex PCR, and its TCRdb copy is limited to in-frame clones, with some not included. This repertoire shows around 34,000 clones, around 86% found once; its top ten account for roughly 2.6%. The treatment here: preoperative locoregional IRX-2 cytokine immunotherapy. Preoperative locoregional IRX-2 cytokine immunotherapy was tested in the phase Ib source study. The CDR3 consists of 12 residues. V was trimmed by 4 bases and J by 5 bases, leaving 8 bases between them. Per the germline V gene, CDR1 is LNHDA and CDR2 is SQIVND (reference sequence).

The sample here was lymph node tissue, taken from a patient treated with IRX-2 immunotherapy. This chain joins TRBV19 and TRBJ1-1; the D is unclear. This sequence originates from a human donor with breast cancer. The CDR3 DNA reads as TGTGCCAGTAGTAAGGGTGATACTGAAGCTTTCTTT. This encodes CASSKGDTEAFF.